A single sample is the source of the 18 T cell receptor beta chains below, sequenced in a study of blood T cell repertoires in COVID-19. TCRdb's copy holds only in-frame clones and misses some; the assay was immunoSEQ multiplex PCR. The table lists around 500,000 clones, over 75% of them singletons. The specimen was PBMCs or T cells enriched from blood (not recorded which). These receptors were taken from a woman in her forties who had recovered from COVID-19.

CDR3 DNA sequence: TGTGCCAGCAGCTTAGGGGCAGGGTATCGTTACTTC. Amino acid sequence: CASSLGAGYRYF. The chain is built from TRBV13 and TRBJ2-7; possibly TRBD1 for D (5 bases). Trimming removed 0 bases from V and 13 bases from J, with 13 bases in between. CDR1 PRHDT and CDR2 FYEKMQ come from the germline V gene (reference sequence). This CDR3 has 12 residues.

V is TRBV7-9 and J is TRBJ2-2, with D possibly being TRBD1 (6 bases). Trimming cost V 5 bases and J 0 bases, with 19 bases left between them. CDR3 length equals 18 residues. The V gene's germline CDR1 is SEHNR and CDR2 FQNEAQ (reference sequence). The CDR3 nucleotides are TGTGCCAGCAGCCCCCTTAGGACAGCAAGAACGAACACCGGGGAGCTGTTTTTT. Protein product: CASSPLRTARTNTGELFF.

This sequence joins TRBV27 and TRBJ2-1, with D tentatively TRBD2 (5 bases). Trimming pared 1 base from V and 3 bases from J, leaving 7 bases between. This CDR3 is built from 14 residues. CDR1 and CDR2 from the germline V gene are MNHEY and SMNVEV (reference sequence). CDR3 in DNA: TGTGCCAGCAGTTTATTTGGACTCTACAATGAGCAGTTCTTC. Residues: CASSLFGLYNEQFF.

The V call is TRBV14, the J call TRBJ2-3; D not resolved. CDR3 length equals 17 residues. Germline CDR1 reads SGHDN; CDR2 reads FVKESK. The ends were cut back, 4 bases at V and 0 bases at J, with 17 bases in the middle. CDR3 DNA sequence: TGTGCCAGCAGCCGTTCCTTGTCCGCACTTAGCACAGATACGCAGTATTTT. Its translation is CASSRSLSALSTDTQYF.

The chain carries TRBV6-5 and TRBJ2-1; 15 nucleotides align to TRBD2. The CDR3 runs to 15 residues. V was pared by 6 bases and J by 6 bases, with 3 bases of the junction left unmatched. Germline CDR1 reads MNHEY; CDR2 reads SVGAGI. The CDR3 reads CASRGTSGRINEQFF. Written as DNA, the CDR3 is TGTGCCAGCAGAGGGACTAGCGGGAGGATCAATGAGCAGTTCTTC.

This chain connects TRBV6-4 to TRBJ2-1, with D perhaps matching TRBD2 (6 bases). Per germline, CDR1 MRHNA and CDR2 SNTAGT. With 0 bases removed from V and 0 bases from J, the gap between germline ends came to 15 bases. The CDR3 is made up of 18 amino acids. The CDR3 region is CASSDSWDAGSSYNEQFF. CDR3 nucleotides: TGTGCCAGCAGTGACTCCTGGGATGCGGGGAGCTCCTACAATGAGCAGTTCTTC.

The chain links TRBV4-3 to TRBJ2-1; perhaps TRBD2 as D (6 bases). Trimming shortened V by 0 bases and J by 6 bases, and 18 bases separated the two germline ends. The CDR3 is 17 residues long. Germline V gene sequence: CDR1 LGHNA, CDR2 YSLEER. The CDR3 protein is CASSQDDGTQFRNEQFF. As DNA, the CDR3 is TGCGCCAGCAGCCAAGATGACGGGACTCAATTCCGCAATGAGCAGTTCTTC.

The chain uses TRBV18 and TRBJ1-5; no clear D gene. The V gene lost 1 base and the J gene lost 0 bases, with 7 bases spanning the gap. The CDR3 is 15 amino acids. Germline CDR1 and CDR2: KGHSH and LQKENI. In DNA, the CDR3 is TGTGCCAGCTCACCACTGAGTGTTAGCAATCAGCCCCAGCATTTT. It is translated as CASSPLSVSNQPQHF.

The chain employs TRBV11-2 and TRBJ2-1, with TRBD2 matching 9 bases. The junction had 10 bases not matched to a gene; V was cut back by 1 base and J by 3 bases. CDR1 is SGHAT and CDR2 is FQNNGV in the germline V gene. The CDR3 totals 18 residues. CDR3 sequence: CASSLGRLAGVYYNEQFF. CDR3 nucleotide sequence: TGTGCCAGCAGCTTAGGCCGATTAGCGGGAGTATACTACAATGAGCAGTTCTTC.

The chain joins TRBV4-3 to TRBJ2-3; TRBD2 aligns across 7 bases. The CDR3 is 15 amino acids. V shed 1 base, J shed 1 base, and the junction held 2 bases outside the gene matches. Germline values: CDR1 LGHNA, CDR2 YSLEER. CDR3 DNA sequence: TGCGCCAGCAGCCAAGGGGAGGGAGGCACAGATACGCAGTATTTT. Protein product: CASSQGEGGTDTQYF.

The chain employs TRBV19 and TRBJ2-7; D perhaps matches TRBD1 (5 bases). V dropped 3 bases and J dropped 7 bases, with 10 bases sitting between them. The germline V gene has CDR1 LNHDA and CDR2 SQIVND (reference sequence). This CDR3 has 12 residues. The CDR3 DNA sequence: TGTGCCAGTAGTATTGGGGCGGAGGAGCAGTACTTC. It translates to CASSIGAEEQYF.

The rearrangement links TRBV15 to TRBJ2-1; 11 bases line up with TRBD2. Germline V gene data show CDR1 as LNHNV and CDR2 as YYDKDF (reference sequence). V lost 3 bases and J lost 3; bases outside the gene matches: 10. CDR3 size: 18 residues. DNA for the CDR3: TGTGCCACCAGCAGTACCCGTAGCGGGAGGGTTAGCTACAATGAGCAGTTCTTC. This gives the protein CATSSTRSGRVSYNEQFF.

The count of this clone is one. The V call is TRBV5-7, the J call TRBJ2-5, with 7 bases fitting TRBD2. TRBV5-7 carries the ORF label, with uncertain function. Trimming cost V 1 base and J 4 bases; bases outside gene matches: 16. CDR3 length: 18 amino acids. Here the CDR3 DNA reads TGTGCCAGCAGCTTGCTCTTTAGCGGGCTCCTCACCAGAGAGACCCAGTACTTC. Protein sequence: CASSLLFSGLLTRETQYF.

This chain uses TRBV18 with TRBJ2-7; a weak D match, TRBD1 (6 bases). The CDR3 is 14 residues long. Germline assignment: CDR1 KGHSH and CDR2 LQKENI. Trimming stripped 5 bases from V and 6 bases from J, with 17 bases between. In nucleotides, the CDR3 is TGTGCCAGCTCAATGGACAGTAGTCTGGTCGAGCAGTACTTC. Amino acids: CASSMDSSLVEQYF.

CDR3 loop: CATSRGLAGGPSYEQYF. The CDR3 nucleotides read TGTGCCACCAGCAGGGGACTAGCGGGAGGACCCTCTTACGAGCAGTACTTC. The chain combines TRBV15 with TRBJ2-7, with 15 bases matching TRBD2. In germline, CDR1 is LNHNV, CDR2 YYDKDF (reference sequence). The CDR3 extends over 17 amino acids. V lost 3 bases and J lost 4; bases outside the gene matches: 7.

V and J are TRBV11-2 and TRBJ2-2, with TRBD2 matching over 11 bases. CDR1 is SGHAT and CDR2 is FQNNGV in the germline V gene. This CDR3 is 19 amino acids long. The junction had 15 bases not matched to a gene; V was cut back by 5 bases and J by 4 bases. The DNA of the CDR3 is TGTGCCAGCAGCCGAGGGACTAGCGGCCCTATCGCCAGCACCGGGGAGCTGTTTTTT. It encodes CASSRGTSGPIASTGELFF. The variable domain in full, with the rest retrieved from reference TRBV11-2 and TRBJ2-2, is EAGVAQSPRYKIIEKRQSVAFWCNPISGHATLYWYQQILGQGPKLLIQFQNNGVVDDSQLPKDRFSAERLKGVDSTLKIQPAKLEDSAVYLCASSRGTSGPIASTGELFFGEGSRLTVL.

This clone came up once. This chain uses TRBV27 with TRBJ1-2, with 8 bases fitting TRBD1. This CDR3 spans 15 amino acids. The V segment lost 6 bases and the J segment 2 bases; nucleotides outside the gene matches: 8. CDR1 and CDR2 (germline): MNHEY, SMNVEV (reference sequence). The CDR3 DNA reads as TGTGCCAGCAGAATCCAGGGGGCCCAGAACTATGGCTACACCTTC. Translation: CASRIQGAQNYGYTF.

The CDR3 reads CASSLTRNQETQYF. The DNA for the CDR3 is TGTGCCAGCAGCTTGACACGAAACCAAGAGACCCAGTACTTC. The chain couples TRBV7-6 to TRBJ2-5, with unresolved D. The germline V gene has CDR1 SGHVS and CDR2 FNYEAQ. CDR3 length: 14 residues. V was cut by 3 bases and J by 0 bases, with 8 bases left in between.